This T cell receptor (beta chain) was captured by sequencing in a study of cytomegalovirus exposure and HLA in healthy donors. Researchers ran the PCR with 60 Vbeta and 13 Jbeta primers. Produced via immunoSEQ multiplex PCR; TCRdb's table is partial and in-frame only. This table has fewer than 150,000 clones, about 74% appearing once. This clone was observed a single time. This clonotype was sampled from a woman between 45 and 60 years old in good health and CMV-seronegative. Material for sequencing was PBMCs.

The CDR3 DNA reads TGTGCCAGCAGTCAAAGGGAAACAGGGAAAGCCTCGTATCAGCCCCAGCATTTT. It translates to CASSQRETGKASYQPQHF. The rearrangement links TRBV6-4 to TRBJ1-5; D possibly corresponds to TRBD1 (6 bases). CDR1 is MRHNA, CDR2 SNTAGT, per germline. The CDR3 spans 18 residues. The V gene lost 5 bases and the J gene lost 5 bases, with 25 bases spanning the gap.